The TCR beta chain described here comes from a study of blood T cell repertoires in COVID-19. Overall study: Donors in the United States, Italy and Spain gave samples during acute or convalescent COVID-19.

Per germline, CDR1 SGDLS and CDR2 YYNGEE. The CDR3 has 14 residues. Trimming removed 0 bases at V and 0 bases at J, with 6 bases between. Per the authors' pipeline: Amplified reference gene primers provided the basis for estimating nucleated cell counts. Clones were read by immunoSEQ multiplex PCR, and TCRdb kept only the in-frame ones, dropping some. The DNA was the basis for D and trimming; V, J and clone size are from that table. The data hold roughly 260,000 clones, with around nine tenths observed a single time. To note about this clone: Different DNA sequences within this sample yield the same CDR3.

Material: peripheral blood. This receptor was taken from a man aged 40-50 years who had recovered from COVID-19. The chain uses TRBV9 and TRBJ1-1; D is unclear. The CDR3 protein is CASSVGGVNTEAFF. In DNA form, the CDR3 reads TGTGCCAGCAGCGTAGGGGGAGTGAACACTGAAGCTTTCTTT.